This passage covers 25 T cell receptor beta chains from one sample sequenced in a study of T cells in Graves' hyperthyroidism and ophthalmopathy. RNA transcripts gave rise to amplified TCR beta CDR3 regions. With the HTBI primer set, the TCR CDR3 went through a first round of RT-PCR. TCRdb passed the multiplex PCR reads through MiXCR, listing each CDR3 protein once. The top ten clones hold about 4% of a sample with hundreds of thousands of distinct CDR3 sequences, about a fifth of them seen once. The specimen sequenced was blood. Every receptor here comes from a woman under 30 with Graves' hyperthyroidism.

This clonotype has at least ten counts. The rearrangement joins TRBV20-1 to TRBJ2-5; tentatively, D is TRBD1 or TRBD2 (5 bases each). Per germline, CDR1 DFQATT and CDR2 SNEGSKA (reference sequence). Trimming pared 0 bases from V and 4 bases from J, leaving 18 bases between. CDR3 size: 16 residues. CDR3 nucleotides: TGCAGTGCTAGAGATGCCTCCAGGGATGGGGGAGAGACCCAGTACTTC. It is translated as CSARDASRDGGETQYF.

At least ten counts were recorded for this clonotype. The chain's CDR3 is CASSSPVARNTGELFF. Written as DNA, the CDR3 is TGTGCCAGCAGTTCCCCGGTCGCGCGGAACACCGGGGAGCTGTTTTTT. The chain has TRBV28 and TRBJ2-2; D unclear. Germline CDR1 MDHEN, CDR2 SYDVKM. The V and J ends lost 4 bases and 1 base respectively, with 13 bases between them. The CDR3 contains 16 residues.

This clonotype was recorded a few times. This chain joins TRBV4-1 and TRBJ1-3, with no clear D. V gave up 0 bases and J gave up 0 bases, with 6 bases separating them. Germline V gives CDR1 MGHRA, CDR2 YSYEKL. The CDR3 is made up of 15 amino acids. The CDR3 sequence is CASSQEHRSGNTIYF. In nucleotides, the CDR3 is TGCGCCAGCAGCCAAGAACACCGCTCTGGAAACACCATATATTTT.

Comments on this clonotype: As the CDR3 is not closed by the conserved phenylalanine or tryptophan, this likely results from a read error. The J gene is TRBJ1-1, the V gene TRBV12-3 or TRBV12-4; D is perhaps TRBD1 (5 bases). The length of the CDR3 is 14 residues. V lost 1 base and J lost 4, with 10 bases in between. CDR3 sequence (DNA): TGTGCCAGCAGTTTAGGGGCTGGGGGCACTGAAGCTTTCTCT. Translation gives CASSLGAGGTEAFS.

In this sample, this clonotype turned up many times. The rearrangement uses TRBV29-1 and TRBJ1-2; TRBD1 matches at 12 bases. The CDR3 length is 16 residues. Germline-derived CDR1 and CDR2 are SQVTM and ANQGSEA. V shed 6 bases and J 4 bases; nucleotides not matched to a gene: 12. The CDR3 DNA sequence: TGCAGCGTACCCGGGTGGGACAGGGGGCGAAGCTATGGCTACACCTTC. It encodes CSVPGWDRGRSYGYTF.

This clonotype was seen repeatedly, ten times or more. The chain joins TRBV12-3 or TRBV12-4 to TRBJ1-5; D is ambiguous. V gave up 5 bases and J gave up 0 bases, with 11 bases separating them. CDR3 length equals 15 residues. This CDR3 reads CASSVLWDSNQPQHF. The CDR3 DNA reads as TGTGCCAGCAGTGTCCTCTGGGATAGCAATCAGCCCCAGCATTTT.

This clonotype came up many times. This chain connects TRBV5-1 to TRBJ1-1, with D uncertain. This CDR3 is built from 11 residues. Germline loops: CDR1 SGHRS, CDR2 YFSETQ. Trimming pared 3 bases from V and 4 bases from J, leaving 4 bases between. The CDR3 region has the DNA TGCGCCAGCAGCTCAGTCACTGAAGCTTTCTTT. It codes for CASSSVTEAFF.

There are many counts of this clonotype. This chain connects TRBV5-4 to TRBJ2-5; tentative D call: TRBD2 (5 bases). Trimming stripped 4 bases from V and 4 bases from J, with 14 bases between. The CDR3 has 14 amino acids. Germline lookup yields CDR1 SGHNT and CDR2 YYREEE (reference sequence). The CDR3 DNA reads as TGTGCCAGCAGCCCGACCCCAGAGGGAGAGACCCAGTACTTC. It encodes CASSPTPEGETQYF.

This chain links TRBV28 with TRBJ1-5; D is uncertain. CDR1 MDHEN and CDR2 SYDVKM come from the germline V gene. This CDR3 region has 14 residues. The V gene lost 2 bases and the J gene lost 2 bases, with 7 bases spanning the gap. The CDR3 region has the DNA TGTGCCAGCAGTTTAATTTACGGCAATCAGCCCCAGCATTTT. Translated: CASSLIYGNQPQHF. The entire variable domain, with the rest obtained from reference TRBV28 and TRBJ1-5, is as follows: DVKVTQSSRYLVKRTGEKVFLECVQDMDHENMFWYRQDPGLGLRLIYFSYDVKMKEKGDIPEGYSVSREKKERFSLILESASTNQTSMYLCASSLIYGNQPQHFGDGTRLSIL.

This clonotype has a handful of counts. This chain uses TRBV25-1 with TRBJ1-1, with D maybe TRBD1 (5 bases). V shed 5 bases and J shed 4 bases, with 17 bases lying between them. The germline CDR1 and CDR2 sequences are MGHDK and SYGVNS. The CDR3 totals 15 residues. This chain's CDR3 is CASSLLGVLGTEAFF. CDR3 DNA: TGTGCCAGCAGTCTCCTAGGGGTGTTGGGCACTGAAGCTTTCTTT.

This clonotype was seen repeatedly, ten times or more. The gene calls are TRBV6-1 and TRBJ1-1, with a tentative D call TRBD1 (6 bases). CDR3 size: 17 residues. Germline CDR1 reads MNHNS; CDR2 reads SASEGT. Trimming shortened V by 7 bases and J by 1 base, and 22 bases separated the two germline ends. The CDR3 spells CASKPRGRGASNTEAFF. The CDR3 bases are TGTGCCAGCAAACCCCGGGGCAGGGGAGCCTCGAACACTGAAGCTTTCTTT.

The chain carries TRBV11-2 and TRBJ2-2; D remains unclear. CDR1 is SGHAT and CDR2 is FQNNGV in the germline V gene. The length of the CDR3 is 15 residues. The ends were cut back, 0 bases at V and 0 bases at J, with 5 bases in the middle. For the CDR3, the DNA is TGTGCCAGCAGCTTAGAATGGGCGAACACCGGGGAGCTGTTTTTT. Translating gives CASSLEWANTGELFF.

This clonotype has a count of ten or more. V is TRBV15 and J is TRBJ2-7, with no clear D. The germline V and J ends were trimmed by 6 bases and 7 bases, with 16 bases remaining between them. CDR3 size: 13 residues. CDR1 and CDR2 (germline): LNHNV, YYDKDF (reference sequence). The CDR3, as DNA: TGTGCCACCAGACGTTCTAAGGTAGAGGAGCAGTACTTC. This sequence encodes CATRRSKVEEQYF.

Note on this clonotype: The junction differs from germline at one of its ends, possibly a read error. The DNA of the CDR3 is TGCGCCAGCAGCCAAGAAGGACAGGACCCGAACACCGGGGAGCTGTGTTTT. Its translation: CASSQEGQDPNTGELCF. The chain employs TRBV4-1 and TRBJ2-2; 7 nucleotides match TRBD1. The V gene's germline CDR1 is MGHRA and CDR2 YSYEKL. CDR3 length equals 17 residues.

Ten or more counts support this clonotype. The rearrangement joins TRBV6-5 to TRBJ1-2, with 10 bases matching TRBD1. J gave up 2 bases and V 3 bases, and 3 bases lay outside the gene matches. CDR1 and CDR2 (germline): MNHEY, SVGAGI. The CDR3 sequence is 15 residues long. This CDR3 is CASSYGTGANYGYTF. The DNA of the CDR3 is TGTGCCAGCAGTTATGGGACAGGGGCCAACTATGGCTACACCTTC.

This clonotype showed up many times. The chain combines TRBV20-1 with TRBJ2-7; TRBD2 aligns across 14 bases. The V segment lost 5 bases and the J segment 1 base; nucleotides outside the gene matches: 10. CDR3 length: 17 residues. Germline V lookup: CDR1 DFQATT, CDR2 SNEGSKA (reference sequence). CDR3 sequence reads: CSAPGTSGGPLSYEQYF. DNA for the CDR3: TGCAGTGCTCCCGGGACTAGCGGGGGCCCCCTTTCCTACGAGCAGTACTTC.

Turning to this clonotype: A much larger clonotype is one base distant, so this may be a read error. The chain couples TRBV29-1 to TRBJ2-7; D is ambiguous. The CDR3 consists of 11 residues. Germline V gene sequence: CDR1 SQVTM, CDR2 ANQGSEA. Trimming left V 4 bases short and J 1 base short, with 5 bases between. Here the CDR3 reads CSVVGSYEQYF. Written as DNA, the CDR3 is TGCAGCGTTGTGGGGTCCTACGAGCAGTACTTC.

This clonotype was observed many times. One junction end disagrees with the germline gene, perhaps due to a read error. The chain uses TRBV5-1 and TRBJ2-7, with D unresolved. Germline-derived CDR1 and CDR2 are SGHRS and YFSETQ. The CDR3 has 11 amino acids. CDR3 bases: TGTGCCAGCAGTTCCTATTACGAGCAGTACTTC. Amino acid sequence: CASSSYYEQYF.

This clonotype was seen many times. The chain links TRBV6-5 to TRBJ1-2, with 9 bases that match TRBD1. This CDR3 has 14 amino acids. Germline-derived CDR1 and CDR2 are MNHEY and SVGAGI. After removal of 4 bases from V and 3 bases from J, the junction contained 3 bases not matched to a gene. CDR3 sequence reads: CASSWDRADYGYTF. In nucleotides, the CDR3 is TGTGCCAGCAGTTGGGACAGGGCTGACTATGGCTACACCTTC.

This clonotype showed up many times. This chain joins TRBV2 and TRBJ2-7; TRBD1 matches at 8 bases. From germline, CDR1 is SNHLY and CDR2 FYNNEI. Germline trimming cut 6 bases from V and 3 bases from J; bases unmatched to any gene: 7. The CDR3 covers 14 residues. CDR3 amino acids: CASSVGTGYYEQYF. CDR3 DNA: TGTGCCAGCAGCGTAGGGACAGGCTACTACGAGCAGTACTTC.

This clonotype was observed at least ten times. The genes are TRBV12-3 or TRBV12-4 and TRBJ2-4, with D perhaps TRBD2 (6 bases). Trimming stripped 3 bases from V and 6 bases from J, with 15 bases between. The CDR3 is made up of 15 amino acids. CDR3 protein: CASSFVWRVPNIQYF. In nucleotides, the CDR3 is TGTGCCAGCAGTTTTGTCTGGAGGGTGCCAAACATTCAGTACTTC.

The chain couples TRBV11-2 to TRBJ1-5; the match to TRBD1 covers 8 bases. Germline-derived CDR1 and CDR2 are SGHAT and FQNNGV. J was trimmed by 6 bases and V by 4 bases; bases with no gene match: 14. This CDR3 region has 17 residues. The CDR3 DNA sequence: TGTGCCAGCAGCTCCTCGCCCGACAGGGGTATTAGTCAGCCCCAGCATTTT. Amino acids: CASSSSPDRGISQPQHF.

This clonotype was seen repeatedly, ten times or more. The V call is TRBV2, the J call TRBJ2-7; 9 positions agree with TRBD2. The V and J ends lost 0 bases and 2 bases, in that order; junction bases with no gene match: 2. There are 15 residues in the CDR3. Per germline, CDR1 SNHLY and CDR2 FYNNEI. CDR3 nucleotide sequence: TGTGCCAGCAGTGAAGCGCGCGGGGGGGCCTACGAGCAGTACTTC. It encodes CASSEARGGAYEQYF.

This clonotype was observed a few times. J is TRBJ2-7 and V is TRBV20-1; no clear D gene. The CDR3 sequence is 11 residues long. CDR1 and CDR2 from the germline V gene are DFQATT and SNEGSKA (reference sequence). V dropped 4 bases and J dropped 6 bases, with 10 bases sitting between them. As DNA, the CDR3 is TGCAGTGCTACCGACCCGGCCGAGCAGTACTTC. Its translation: CSATDPAEQYF.

This clonotype came up many times. The V gene is TRBV6-2 or TRBV6-3, the J gene TRBJ2-2; 8 bases are shared with TRBD1. The trim removed 4 bases at V and 5 bases at J, leaving 9 bases unmatched. This CDR3 comprises 16 residues. The V gene's germline CDR1 is MNHEY and CDR2 SVGEGT. This CDR3 is CASSSTTGEATGELFF. CDR3 coding DNA: TGTGCCAGCAGTTCCACGACAGGGGAAGCAACCGGGGAGCTGTTTTTT.